These 30 T cell receptor beta chains originate from one sample sequenced in a study of T cell responses to AZD1222 COVID-19 vaccine. Repertoires were generated with immunoSEQ multiplex PCR, while TCRdb's copy carries only in-frame clones and drops some. This table holds approximately 100,000 clones, approximately 90% found once. The input for sequencing was peripheral blood, taken 28 days after the second AZD1222 dose. The receptors here all came from an adult who received the AZD1222 COVID-19 vaccine.

The chain employs TRBV5-1 and TRBJ2-1; TRBD1 might be the D (5 bases). The CDR3 length is 13 residues. Trimming left V 4 bases short and J 8 bases short, with 13 bases between. Germline V gene data show CDR1 as SGHRS and CDR2 as YFSETQ. CDR3 sequence: CASSMLGPHEQFF. CDR3 DNA: TGCGCCAGCAGCATGTTGGGGCCTCATGAGCAGTTCTTC.

The chain combines TRBV10-3 with TRBJ1-1; tentative D call: TRBD1 (5 bases). The ends were cut back, 10 bases at V and 1 base at J, with 10 bases in the middle. The CDR3 spans 12 residues. From germline, CDR1 is ENHRY and CDR2 SYGVKD. CDR3 loop: CATSQENTEAFF. The CDR3 DNA reads as TGTGCCACCTCACAGGAGAACACTGAAGCTTTCTTT.

The chain has TRBV7-9 and TRBJ1-6; 9 bases fit TRBD1. V lost 4 bases, J lost 2 bases, and 6 bases stayed unmatched. CDR3 size: 17 residues. Germline V gene lookup returns CDR1 SEHNR and CDR2 FQNEAQ (reference sequence). This chain's CDR3 is CASSSRTGVTYNSPLHF. The CDR3 DNA follows: TGTGCCAGCAGCTCACGGACAGGGGTAACCTATAATTCACCCCTCCACTTT.

The chain combines TRBV19 with TRBJ1-1; a possible D gene is TRBD1 (5 bases). This CDR3 has 16 residues. Germline V gene sequence: CDR1 LNHDA, CDR2 SQIVND (reference sequence). The V and J ends lost 2 bases and 4 bases respectively, with 17 bases between them. The CDR3 nucleotides are TGTGCCAGTAGTATACAGGGAGGGTCCAGCGGCACTGAAGCTTTCTTT. It specifies CASSIQGGSSGTEAFF.

The rearrangement uses TRBV6-5 and TRBJ1-4; 7 nucleotides line up with TRBD1. Trimming at V came to 5 bases and at J to 11 bases, leaving 5 bases not matched to a gene. CDR1 and CDR2 (germline): MNHEY, SVGAGI. The CDR3 is 12 amino acids. The CDR3 nucleotides are TGTGCCAGCAGTCCTGACAGGGTCAAACTGTTTTTT. This gives the protein CASSPDRVKLFF.

The chain recombines TRBV9 with TRBJ2-3; weak D call: TRBD2 (7 bases). There are 16 residues in the CDR3. V was trimmed by 0 bases and J by 1 base, leaving 12 bases between them. Germline CDR1 is SGDLS and CDR2 is YYNGEE. In DNA form, the CDR3 reads TGTGCCAGCAGCGTAGGATTCGGGGGGCGCACAGATACGCAGTATTTT. This codes for CASSVGFGGRTDTQYF.

The chain joins TRBV24-1 to TRBJ1-5; weak D call: TRBD1 (5 bases). CDR3 length equals 14 residues. Trimming took off 9 bases at V and 0 bases at J, with 11 bases between the two ends. Germline CDR1 and CDR2: KGHDR and SFDVKD. The CDR3 bases are TGTGCCACCGGCGGGACTCTTAGCAATCAGCCCCAGCATTTT. Encoded protein: CATGGTLSNQPQHF.

This clone came up a few times. This chain joins TRBV20-1 and TRBJ2-7, with 11 positions matching TRBD2. The CDR3 covers 15 residues. Germline values: CDR1 DFQATT, CDR2 SNEGSKA (reference sequence). V gave up 3 bases and J gave up 4 bases; unmatched junction bases: 8. CDR3 in amino acids: CSASRLAGGGYEQYF. CDR3 DNA sequence: TGCAGTGCTAGTAGGCTAGCGGGGGGCGGGTACGAGCAGTACTTC.

The chain couples TRBV7-2 to TRBJ1-3; no clear D gene. Per the germline V gene, CDR1 is SGHTA and CDR2 is FQGNSA. The CDR3 sequence is 16 residues long. V gave up 7 bases and J gave up 0 bases, with 16 bases separating them. The CDR3 DNA is TGTGCCAGCACCCTTAGGCCATCAAGCTCTGGAAACACCATATATTTT. Translated, it gives CASTLRPSSSGNTIYF.

This chain links TRBV18 with TRBJ1-6, with D tentatively TRBD1 (6 bases). CDR3 length: 13 amino acids. Trimming removed 11 bases from V and 6 bases from J, with 14 bases in between. CDR1 and CDR2 (germline): KGHSH, LQKENI. Here the CDR3 reads CAAASGVNSPLHF. CDR3 nucleotides: TGTGCCGCCGCTTCAGGGGTTAATTCACCCCTCCACTTT.

V gene TRBV7-9 combines with J gene TRBJ1-4, with D uncertain. V shed 5 bases and J shed 10 bases, with 8 bases lying between them. The CDR3 is 11 residues long. Germline CDR1 reads SEHNR; CDR2 reads FQNEAQ (reference sequence). CDR3 sequence: CASSNIGKLFF. CDR3 nucleotide sequence: TGTGCCAGCAGCAATATAGGAAAACTGTTTTTT.

This rearrangement joins TRBV3-1 (or the pseudogene TRBV3-2) to TRBJ1-5; D perhaps matches TRBD1 (5 bases). Trimming took 3 bases from V and 4 from J, leaving 10 bases between them. Germline V CDR1 and CDR2: LGHDT, YNNKEL (reference sequence). The CDR3 consists of 14 residues. Here the CDR3 reads CASSHPGSNQPQHF. DNA of the CDR3: TGTGCCAGCAGCCACCCAGGGTCAAATCAGCCCCAGCATTTT.

The chain links TRBV11-2 to TRBJ2-3; the match to TRBD2 covers 9 bases. CDR1 SGHAT and CDR2 FQNNGV come from the germline V gene. CDR3 length equals 15 residues. V trimming: 1 base; J trimming: 7 bases; junction bases outside the gene matches: 6. As DNA, the CDR3 is TGTGCCAGCAGCTTAGCGGCGGGGGGGCCGAATACGCAGTATTTT. It is translated as CASSLAAGGPNTQYF.

V and J are TRBV7-2 and TRBJ2-1, with D perhaps TRBD1 (7 bases). The CDR3 loop spans 16 amino acids. Trimming cost V 7 bases and J 6 bases, with 22 bases left between them. Per germline, CDR1 SGHTA and CDR2 FQGNSA. The CDR3 sequence is CASIILQGGWGNEQFF. In nucleotides, the CDR3 is TGTGCCAGCATCATCCTTCAGGGGGGCTGGGGCAATGAGCAGTTCTTC.

The chain links TRBV6-1 to TRBJ1-2; 8 bases fit TRBD1. The V gene end was trimmed by 6 bases and the J gene end by 8 bases; junction bases not matched to a gene: 5. Germline lookup yields CDR1 MNHNS and CDR2 SASEGT. The CDR3 has 12 residues. This CDR3 is CASSQGQGGYTF. The DNA for the CDR3 is TGTGCCAGCAGCCAAGGACAGGGCGGCTACACCTTC.

The CDR3 region is CATQRQGEWNTIYF. The CDR3 nucleotides are TGTGCCACCCAGAGGCAGGGGGAATGGAACACCATATATTTT. This chain links TRBV6-5 with TRBJ1-3; 7 bases agree with TRBD1. Germline CDR1 is MNHEY and CDR2 is SVGAGI. With V trimmed by 10 bases and J by 7 bases, 13 bases remained unmatched. The CDR3 length is 14 residues.

The chain carries TRBV30 and TRBJ1-4, with a weak D call TRBD1 (6 bases). CDR1 is GTSNPN, CDR2 SVGIG, per germline (reference sequence). V dropped 5 bases and J dropped 8 bases, with 9 bases sitting between them. The length of the CDR3 is 11 residues. The CDR3 protein is CAWGQSEKLFF. The CDR3 coding sequence is TGTGCCTGGGGACAGTCGGAAAAACTGTTTTTT.

This clone showed up just once. The chain links TRBV28 to TRBJ1-6; tentatively, D is TRBD1 (5 bases). Trimming stripped 5 bases from V and 2 bases from J, with 7 bases between. Per the germline V gene, CDR1 is MDHEN and CDR2 is SYDVKM. CDR3 length: 14 residues. The CDR3 sequence: CASSGGTYNSPLHF. Here the CDR3 DNA reads TGTGCCAGCAGTGGGGGAACCTATAATTCACCCCTCCACTTT.

The chain employs TRBV27 and TRBJ1-1; TRBD1 might be the D (6 bases). Trimming cost V 2 bases and J 2 bases, with 15 bases left between them. The germline V gene encodes CDR1 MNHEY and CDR2 SMNVEV (reference sequence). The CDR3 extends over 16 amino acids. CDR3 bases: TGTGCCAGCAGTTTAAGCTCAGGGGCGGGAAACACTGAAGCTTTCTTT. The encoded protein is CASSLSSGAGNTEAFF.

CDR3 protein: CASKDAGRAEAFF. In DNA, the CDR3 is TGTGCCAGTAAGGATGCGGGGCGGGCTGAAGCTTTCTTT. V is TRBV19 and J is TRBJ1-1, with D perhaps matching TRBD1 (5 bases). In germline, CDR1 is LNHDA, CDR2 SQIVND (reference sequence). V was cut by 7 bases and J by 6 bases, with 15 bases left in between. The CDR3 loop spans 13 amino acids.

V usage is TRBV12-2 and J usage is TRBJ2-5; the D call in the table, TRBD2, was not verified against the DNA. TRBV12-2 has pseudogene status. The CDR3 sequence is 16 residues long. The chain's CDR3 is CASRHGLAETQETQYF. The CDR3 region has the DNA TGTGCAAGTCGCCACGGACTAGCGGAGACCCAAGAGACCCAGTACTTC.

The genes are TRBV29-1 and TRBJ1-1; D is unclear. Germline loops: CDR1 SQVTM, CDR2 ANQGSEA. V lost 4 bases and J 5 bases, leaving 8 bases between the germline ends. This CDR3 region has 11 residues. Here the CDR3 DNA reads TGCAGCGTTGCCCTCGCGACTGAAGCTTTCTTT. Protein product: CSVALATEAFF.

This clone turned up a few times. The chain combines TRBV18 with TRBJ2-7; D remains unclear. From germline, CDR1 is KGHSH and CDR2 LQKENI. Trimming took 3 bases from V and 4 from J, leaving 13 bases between them. The CDR3 loop spans 14 amino acids. The CDR3: CASSPAPFGYEQYF. The CDR3, as DNA: TGTGCCAGCTCACCTGCTCCCTTCGGGTACGAGCAGTACTTC.

V gene TRBV6-5 combines with J gene TRBJ1-4; D gene ambiguous. The CDR3 runs 13 residues. V was shortened by 4 bases and J by 8 bases, with 11 bases between the two germline ends. The germline V gene has CDR1 MNHEY and CDR2 SVGAGI. CDR3 protein: CASSSRPREKLFF. The CDR3, as DNA: TGTGCCAGCAGTTCCCGCCCCAGGGAAAAACTGTTTTTT.

This clone is medium-sized. Different DNA sequences within this sample yield the same CDR3. The V gene is TRBV27, the J gene TRBJ2-1; 10 bases align to TRBD2. CDR1 is MNHEY, CDR2 SMNVEV, per germline (reference sequence). The trim removed 4 bases at V and 3 bases at J, leaving 0 bases unmatched. The CDR3 length is 14 residues. DNA of the CDR3: TGTGCCAGCAGTTCTAGCGGGGGCTACAATGAGCAGTTCTTC. This encodes CASSSSGGYNEQFF.

This rearrangement joins TRBV5-1 to TRBJ2-3; maybe TRBD2 (6 bases). This CDR3 contains 14 residues. V lost 6 bases and J lost 4, with 15 bases in between. Germline values: CDR1 SGHRS, CDR2 YFSETQ. CDR3: CASKGRDSADTQYF. The CDR3 DNA sequence: TGCGCCAGCAAGGGACGGGACTCCGCAGATACGCAGTATTTT.

This chain connects TRBV5-4 to TRBJ2-7, with TRBD1 matching 10 bases. This CDR3 is built from 13 residues. CDR1 is SGHNT and CDR2 is YYREEE in the germline V gene (reference sequence). V was pared by 4 bases and J by 4 bases, with 2 bases of the junction left unmatched. This CDR3 is CASSTGQGYEQYF. For the CDR3, the DNA is TGTGCCAGCAGCACGGGACAGGGGTACGAGCAGTACTTC.

The rearrangement links TRBV7-2 to TRBJ2-6; no definite D call. CDR3 size: 17 residues. Per germline, CDR1 SGHTA and CDR2 FQGNSA. Trimming pared 6 bases from V and 4 bases from J, leaving 19 bases between. The CDR3 nucleotides are TGTGCCAGCAGTTCGAGTGTAAGGGTGCGGGGGGCCAACGTCCTGACTTTC. This encodes CASSSSVRVRGANVLTF.

The chain has TRBV2 and TRBJ1-4; 7 nucleotides agree with TRBD1. The CDR3 has 14 amino acids. Unmatched junction bases numbered 8, after V lost 5 bases and J lost 8 bases. Germline V gene sequence: CDR1 SNHLY, CDR2 FYNNEI. CDR3: CASSTGASGEKLFF. The CDR3 DNA reads as TGTGCCAGCAGTACAGGGGCGAGTGGGGAAAAACTGTTTTTT. Complete variable domain (other parts from reference TRBV2 and TRBJ1-4): EPEVTQTPSHQVTQMGQEVILRCVPISNHLYFYWYRQILGQKVEFLVSFYNNEISEKSEIFDDQFSVERPDGSNFTLKIRSTKLEDSAMYFCASSTGASGEKLFFGSGTQLSVL.

The chain has TRBV7-2 and TRBJ1-1; 11 nucleotides align to TRBD1. From germline, CDR1 is SGHTA and CDR2 FQGNSA. The V gene end was trimmed by 5 bases and the J gene end by 5 bases; junction bases not matched to a gene: 7. The CDR3 is made up of 15 amino acids. The CDR3 loop is CASSDGQGARTEAFF. CDR3 nucleotides: TGTGCCAGCAGCGACGGACAGGGGGCTAGGACTGAAGCTTTCTTT. The full variable domain, completed using reference TRBV7-2 and TRBJ1-1, is GAGVSQSPSNKVTEKGKDVELRCDPISGHTALYWYRQSLGQGLEFLIYFQGNSAPDKSGLPSDRFSAERTGGSVSTLTIQRTQQEDSAVYLCASSDGQGARTEAFFGQGTRLTVV.